This TCR beta chain appears in the sequencing data of a study of early T cells in non-severe SARS-CoV-2 infection. Study overall: Sequencing of unsorted whole blood was done on bulk RNA, leaving chains unpaired.

Trimming removed 5 bases from V and 0 bases from J, with 10 bases in between. The CDR3 is 15 amino acids. CDR1 and CDR2 (germline): SGHTA, FQGNSA. Individual cDNA molecules received unique molecular identifiers. MiXCR, applied by TCRdb to the 5' RACE reads, yields one record per CDR3 protein. This sample carries tens of thousands of distinct CDR3 sequences, 3% to 4.5% of them seen once, and the ten largest clones take 9% to 10%. The receptor comes from an adult who was a healthcare worker with PCR-confirmed SARS-CoV-2 infection or an uninfected control (not recorded which). The chain joins TRBV7-2 to TRBJ2-2, with TRBD2 as a possible D gene (5 bases). Sequencing was carried out using whole blood. CDR3 in DNA: TGTGCCAGCAGCCTCCTCGGGGCGAACACCGGGGAGCTGTTTTTT. This encodes CASSLLGANTGELFF.